This paragraph reports one T cell receptor beta chain. Its specificity is not known. The CDR3 covers 13 residues. The ends were cut back, 3 bases at V and 8 bases at J, with 10 bases in the middle. The germline V gene has CDR1 MNHEY and CDR2 SMNVEV (reference sequence). A multiplex PCR was run with 60 Vbeta primers and 13 Jbeta primers. Repertoires were generated with immunoSEQ multiplex PCR, while TCRdb's copy carries only in-frame clones and drops some. Of under 150,000 clones in the sample, around 78% are singletons; the top ten hold approximately 1.7%. Healthy donors of bone marrow made up the group. This sample was taken from a study of cytomegalovirus exposure and HLA in healthy donors. Findings and limits, study-wide: Being indistinguishable, some V segments were excluded, TRBV6-2 and TRBV6-3 among them. Trimming of TCR beta V- and J-genes showed a link, identified in a later analysis, to a missense DCLRE1C variant. The investigators catalogued 150 to 200 TCR beta chains as cytomegalovirus-associated.

The chain combines TRBV27 with TRBJ1-4; a weak D match, TRBD1 (6 bases). This TCR was recovered from a woman in her forties in good health and CMV-seronegative. Sequencing was done on a sample of PBMCs. The CDR3 region is CASSFYGGEKLFF. The CDR3 region has the DNA TGTGCCAGCAGTTTTTATGGGGGCGAAAAACTGTTTTTT.